This TCR beta chain comes out of a study of blood T cells in healthy people across ages (dated by TCRdb to the mid-2010s). Concerning the study at large: In model experiments, roughly one uniquely barcoded TCR beta cDNA molecule per two T cells was captured by template switching. To track age-related changes in TCR beta repertoire diversity, the study relied on deep sequencing normalized with unique cDNA molecular identifiers. The donors were divided into four age groups: young (average roughly 15 years), middle-aged (about 40), aged (62) and long-lived (roughly 82). The study analyzed two additional independent replicas of 1 million unique cDNA reads from the same blood draw for two donors, one aged 18 to 30 and one aged 80 or older.

The study at large found these results: Compared with the aged group, the long-lived group had more naive CD4+ T cells, fewer expanded clones and increased TCR diversity, suggesting age selection. Bulk unsorted PBMC profiling prevented conclusive comparison of naive and antigen-experienced compartments. Because the CMV infection status of the donors was unknown, age-related changes in expanded clonotypes may potentially have been confounded. Observed TCR beta diversity per million T cells fell roughly linearly with age, and a significant reduction was already apparent by age about 43. Estimates of total diversity based on one million sequenced T cells were considered lower bounds and underestimates. A strong correlation was found between observed TCR beta diversity and the percentage of naive T cells measured by flow cytometry.

Donors were 40 or so systemically healthy Caucasian individuals from Russia aged roughly 6 to 90 years. Ten milliliters of peripheral blood were drawn from each donor into EDTA-treated Vacutainer tubes. PBMCs were isolated by Ficoll-Paque density-gradient centrifugation, with at least 6.5 million obtained per sample. Trizol reagent was used to extract total RNA from PBMCs, with at least 5 micrograms per sample. For every donor, flow cytometry on a PBMC aliquot measured the percentage of naive CD45RAhigh/CD27high T cells. The CDR3, cysteine through phenylalanine, is 16 amino acids long. Just CDR3 DNA is preserved here, 48 bases in frame from base 1. The receptor library was made with 5' RACE. This sample was sequenced with an Illumina HiSeq 2500. A second PCR of roughly 7 to 11 cycles was performed with a sample-barcoded 5' primer and a J-beta primer mix. A template-switch 5' adaptor carrying 12 random nucleotides introduced a unique molecular identifier onto each TCR beta cDNA molecule. At least 2.5 million CDR3-containing paired-end reads were obtained from each sample. The Mint cDNA synthesis kit, primed by a TRBC-specific oligonucleotide, was used to synthesize first-strand cDNA from all RNA. All cDNA was treated with uracil-DNA glycosylase and then went through a first 18-cycle PCR with the universal primers M1SS and BC2_uni_R. Turning to the authors' computational methods: Each sample was normalized by randomly selecting 1 million high-quality reads, each carrying a distinct molecular identifier. Reads with shared molecular identifiers were discarded instead of being binned into consensus sequences. MiTCR, with a Q25 quality threshold and the strictest error-elimination algorithm, was used for CDR3 identification, clonotype clustering and error correction. Lower-bound total TCR beta diversity was estimated with a nonparametric unseen species model using Euler transformation. TCRdb reworked the public reads: Q25 trimming with fastp, MiXCR clone assembly, productive beta chains retained. Each CDR3 protein gets just one entry, which takes the most common genes and DNA from the rows behind it. TCRdb, not the original authors, processed these V and J calls. For this sample the table gives 800,000 to 1,300,000 distinct CDR3 sequences, of which roughly 24% were detected only once. The ten largest make up approximately 0.79% of the sample.

This clonotype has just a few counts. Its antigen remains undetermined. No much larger clone exists at a distance of one base, and base qualities are not known. This same sample was also taken into another study, of T cells of mothers and their children. As noted in the second study: Donors were nine systemically healthy Caucasian individuals: three mothers and their six children. cDNA synthesis used all of the extracted RNA, with 1.5 ug of RNA in each 15 ul reaction. In the second PCR, sample barcodes and 2-4 random nucleotides were introduced via the M1S primer. More than 8 million TCR beta CDR3 reads were obtained from each mother, and several million reads were obtained from each child. Thymic selection shapes the output of TCR recombination in a similar way in related and unrelated pairs, and inherited differences have a minor effect. Normalized repertoire overlap in related mother-child pairs was always slightly higher than in unrelated mother-child pairs, but the difference was never significant. Persistent microchimeric T cell clones were not detected, at a sensitivity of approximately 98 clones per million clonotypes. To look for features that set related mother-child pairs apart from unrelated individuals, the researchers ran deep NGS to compare the TCR beta repertoires of mothers and children. On average, the children were about 10 +/- 4 years old, while the mothers were approximately 40 +/- 4 years old. After adapter ligation was performed with NEBNext reagents, the libraries were sequenced on an Illumina HiSeq 2000 with 100+100 nt paired-end reads. To avoid cross-contamination, the mother libraries and the child libraries were prepared a month apart and sequenced in separate runs. Each donor had between about 450,000 and 2,200,000 distinct TCR beta clonotypes identified. Naive TCR beta clonotypes were estimated from low-frequency clonotypes matched to each donor's FACS-determined naive share, without sorting.

The sequence was collected from a girl aged 2 to 9 in good health. The sample was blood. The chain joins TRBV21-1 to TRBJ2-1. TRBV21-1 is a listed pseudogene. The CDR3 protein is CASRYEMDGFYNEQFF. The nucleotides are TGTGCCAGCAGGTACGAAATGGACGGATTCTACAATGAGCAGTTCTTC.